The 15 T cell receptor beta chains presented below share a single source sample, sequenced in a study of blood T cell repertoires in COVID-19. Sequencing was performed with immunoSEQ multiplex PCR; in TCRdb, only in-frame clones are kept and a portion is missing. The sample carries around 81,000 clones, around 85% recorded once. The sequenced sample consisted of peripheral blood. These receptors all stem from a man aged 50-59 years with acute or convalescent COVID-19.

V is TRBV7-2 and J is TRBJ1-5; D not certain. The germline CDR1 and CDR2 sequences are SGHTA and FQGNSA. V gave up 2 bases and J gave up 4 bases, with 6 bases separating them. This CDR3 spans 13 amino acids. CDR3 nucleotide sequence: TGTGCCAGCAGCTTACAGGCTAATCAGCCCCAGCATTTT. Translated, it gives CASSLQANQPQHF.

The chain combines TRBV6-5 with TRBJ2-1, with 8 bases lining up with TRBD2. Germline CDR1 is MNHEY and CDR2 is SVGAGI. This CDR3 contains 15 residues. Trimming took 0 bases from V and 8 from J; bases not matched to a gene: 6. The CDR3 sequence: CASSYSAGTSYEQFF. Here the CDR3 DNA reads TGTGCCAGCAGTTACTCAGCCGGGACTAGTTATGAGCAGTTCTTC.

The chain joins TRBV19 to TRBJ2-2; no firm D call. Germline V gene sequence: CDR1 LNHDA, CDR2 SQIVND (reference sequence). Trimming took off 0 bases at V and 6 bases at J, with 8 bases between the two ends. This CDR3 has 14 amino acids. The CDR3 DNA reads TGTGCCAGTAGTATAGATCAAACAGCCGGGGAGCTGTTTTTT. Protein sequence: CASSIDQTAGELFF. Full variable domain (outside the CDR3, taken from reference TRBV19 and TRBJ2-2): DGGITQSPKYLFRKEGQNVTLSCEQNLNHDAMYWYRQDPGQGLRLIYYSQIVNDFQKGDIAEGYSVSREKKESFPLTVTSAQKNPTAFYLCASSIDQTAGELFFGEGSRLTVL.

This sequence joins TRBV29-1 and TRBJ1-5, with D unclear. In germline, CDR1 is SQVTM, CDR2 ANQGSEA. V was shortened by 1 base and J by 10 bases, with 14 bases between the two germline ends. The CDR3 consists of 13 residues. The CDR3 sequence: CSVEAGGGEPQHF. The CDR3 DNA follows: TGCAGCGTTGAAGCCGGTGGCGGCGAACCCCAGCATTTT.

This chain uses TRBV30 with TRBJ2-7; perhaps TRBD2 as D (6 bases). The CDR3 consists of 14 residues. Germline values: CDR1 GTSNPN, CDR2 SVGIG (reference sequence). V gave up 2 bases and J gave up 0 bases, with 11 bases separating them. The CDR3 sequence: CAWSRDSSSYEQYF. The CDR3 DNA sequence: TGTGCCTGGAGTAGGGACTCGAGCTCCTACGAGCAGTACTTC.

This sequence joins TRBV25-1 and TRBJ1-5; unclear D gene. V shed 4 bases and J shed 7 bases, with 11 bases lying between them. CDR1 is MGHDK, CDR2 SYGVNS, per germline. There are 13 residues in the CDR3. CDR3 region: CASSGGPGQPQHF. In DNA, the CDR3 is TGTGCCAGCAGTGGAGGTCCCGGACAGCCCCAGCATTTT.

The V gene is TRBV7-9, the J gene TRBJ2-1, with a weak D call TRBD2 (6 bases). The V gene's germline CDR1 is SEHNR and CDR2 FQNEAQ (reference sequence). Trimming removed 2 bases from V and 6 bases from J, with 11 bases in between. This CDR3 contains 14 residues. CDR3 sequence reads: CASSLQETSNEQFF. CDR3 DNA: TGTGCCAGCAGCTTACAAGAGACTAGCAATGAGCAGTTCTTC.

V gene TRBV3-1 (or the pseudogene TRBV3-2) combines with J gene TRBJ1-2; tentative D call: TRBD1 (6 bases). Germline CDR1 reads LGHDT; CDR2 reads YNNKEL (reference sequence). CDR3 length: 15 residues. V lost 2 bases and J 4 bases, leaving 14 bases between the germline ends. The DNA for the CDR3 is TGTGCCAGCAGCCAACAGGGGCCTTTGGGCTATGGCTACACCTTC. Its protein is CASSQQGPLGYGYTF.

CDR3 nucleotides: TGTGCCAGCTCAATGGACAGGGTTGGGGAAAAACTGTTTTTT. This gives the protein CASSMDRVGEKLFF. The V call is TRBV18, the J call TRBJ1-4; 8 nucleotides align to TRBD1. J was trimmed by 8 bases and V by 5 bases; bases with no gene match: 7. The CDR3 has 14 residues. Germline V gene data show CDR1 as KGHSH and CDR2 as LQKENI.

This clone was seen just once. This chain uses TRBV5-6 with TRBJ2-5, with 10 bases identical to TRBD2. This CDR3 contains 16 residues. Trimming cost V 1 base and J 4 bases; bases outside gene matches: 7. Germline V lookup: CDR1 SGHDT, CDR2 YYEEEE. CDR3 bases: TGTGCCAGCAGCTTGATCAGCGGGGGGGCCATAGAGACCCAGTACTTC. It is translated as CASSLISGGAIETQYF.

This sequence joins TRBV30 and TRBJ2-3; TRBD1 matches 9 bases. The CDR3 is 11 residues long. Trimming cost V 5 bases and J 7 bases; bases outside gene matches: 1. The germline gives CDR1 GTSNPN, CDR2 SVGIG (reference sequence). The CDR3 nucleotides read TGTGCCTGGGGGACAGGGAATACGCAGTATTTT. This codes for CAWGTGNTQYF.

The CDR3 spells CATSSDRGAQHF. The DNA of the CDR3 is TGTGCCACCAGCAGCGACAGGGGCGCCCAGCATTTT. The genes are TRBV15 and TRBJ1-5, with 8 nucleotides matching TRBD1. This CDR3 has 12 residues. With 3 bases clipped from V and 11 bases from J, the junction kept 3 bases outside the gene matches. Germline V gives CDR1 LNHNV, CDR2 YYDKDF (reference sequence). The whole variable domain, remainder taken from reference TRBV15 and TRBJ1-5, is DAMVIQNPRYQVTQFGKPVTLSCSQTLNHNVMYWYQQKSSQAPKLLFHYYDKDFNNEADTPDNFQSRRPNTSFCFLDIRSPGLGDTAMYLCATSSDRGAQHFGDGTRLSIL.

The rearrangement uses TRBV30 and TRBJ1-1; perhaps TRBD1 as D (6 bases). Per the germline V gene, CDR1 is GTSNPN and CDR2 is SVGIG (reference sequence). The CDR3 consists of 12 residues. Trimming shortened V by 4 bases and J by 4 bases, and 10 bases separated the two germline ends. The CDR3 is CAWNRVGTEAFF. The CDR3 DNA sequence: TGTGCCTGGAACAGGGTAGGCACTGAAGCTTTCTTT.

The chain combines TRBV14 with TRBJ2-3, with D unclear. This CDR3 has 15 amino acids. V shed 4 bases and J shed 2 bases, with 13 bases lying between them. Germline CDR1 is SGHDN and CDR2 is FVKESK. For the CDR3, the DNA is TGTGCCAGCAGCCTTTTTGCGGTTGACACAGATACGCAGTATTTT. It codes for CASSLFAVDTDTQYF. The complete variable domain, with remaining parts taken from reference TRBV14 and TRBJ2-3, reads EAGVTQFPSHSVIEKGQTVTLRCDPISGHDNLYWYRRVMGKEIKFLLHFVKESKQDESGMPNNRFLAERTGGTYSTLKVQPAELEDSGVYFCASSLFAVDTDTQYFGPGTRLTVL.

The chain employs TRBV18 and TRBJ1-4; 7 bases match TRBD1. The CDR3 consists of 13 residues. Germline CDR1 is KGHSH and CDR2 is LQKENI. Trimming cost V 7 bases and J 5 bases; bases outside gene matches: 4. The DNA of the CDR3 is TGTGCCAGCTGCGACAGGGTCAATGAAAAACTGTTTTTT. Its translation: CASCDRVNEKLFF.